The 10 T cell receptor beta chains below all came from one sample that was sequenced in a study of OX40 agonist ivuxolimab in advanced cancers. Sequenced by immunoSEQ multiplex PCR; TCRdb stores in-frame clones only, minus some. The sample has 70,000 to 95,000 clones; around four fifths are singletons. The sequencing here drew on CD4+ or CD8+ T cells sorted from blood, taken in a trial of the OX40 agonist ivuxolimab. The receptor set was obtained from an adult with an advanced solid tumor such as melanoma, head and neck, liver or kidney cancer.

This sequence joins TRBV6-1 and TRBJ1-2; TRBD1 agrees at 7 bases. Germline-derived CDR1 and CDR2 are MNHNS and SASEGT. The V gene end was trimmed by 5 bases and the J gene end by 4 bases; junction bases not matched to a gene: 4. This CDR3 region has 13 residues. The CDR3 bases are TGTGCCAGCAGTAGGGACAGAAGCTATGGCTACACCTTC. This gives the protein CASSRDRSYGYTF.

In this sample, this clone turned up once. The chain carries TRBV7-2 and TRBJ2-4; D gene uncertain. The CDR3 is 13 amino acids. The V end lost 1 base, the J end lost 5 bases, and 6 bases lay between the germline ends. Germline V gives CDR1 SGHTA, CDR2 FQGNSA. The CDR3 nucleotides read TGTGCCAGCAGCTTAGGGCAGCAAAACATTCAGTACTTC. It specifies CASSLGQQNIQYF.

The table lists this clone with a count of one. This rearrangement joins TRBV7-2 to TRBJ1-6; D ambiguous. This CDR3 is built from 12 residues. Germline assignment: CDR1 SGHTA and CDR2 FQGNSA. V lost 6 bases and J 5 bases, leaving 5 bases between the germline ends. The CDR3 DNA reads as TGTGCCAGCAGTTATAATAATTCACCCCTCCACTTT. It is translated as CASSYNNSPLHF.

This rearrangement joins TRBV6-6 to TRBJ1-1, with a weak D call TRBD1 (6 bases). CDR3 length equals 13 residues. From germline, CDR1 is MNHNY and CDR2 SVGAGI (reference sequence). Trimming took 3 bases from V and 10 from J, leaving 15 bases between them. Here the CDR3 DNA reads TGTGCCAGCAGTTATTCACAGGGTTCAGTAGCTTTCTTT. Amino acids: CASSYSQGSVAFF.

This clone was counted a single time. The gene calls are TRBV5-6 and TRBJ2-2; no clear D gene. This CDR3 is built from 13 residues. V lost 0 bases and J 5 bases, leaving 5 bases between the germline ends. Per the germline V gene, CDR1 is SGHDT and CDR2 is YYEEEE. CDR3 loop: CASSLGQTGELFF. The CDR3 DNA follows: TGTGCCAGCAGCTTGGGACAAACCGGGGAGCTGTTTTTT.

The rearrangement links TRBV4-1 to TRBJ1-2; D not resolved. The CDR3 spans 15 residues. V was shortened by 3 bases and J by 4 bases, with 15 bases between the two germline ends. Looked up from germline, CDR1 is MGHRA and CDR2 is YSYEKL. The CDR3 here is CASSHRGSGIYGYTF. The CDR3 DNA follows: TGCGCCAGCAGCCACCGGGGAAGCGGCATCTATGGCTACACCTTC.

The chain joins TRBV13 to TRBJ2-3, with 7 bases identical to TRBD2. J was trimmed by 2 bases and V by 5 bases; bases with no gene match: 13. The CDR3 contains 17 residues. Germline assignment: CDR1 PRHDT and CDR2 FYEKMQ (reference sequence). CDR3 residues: CASSPGVAGFPTDTQYF. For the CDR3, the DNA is TGTGCCAGCAGCCCGGGGGTAGCGGGTTTCCCCACAGATACGCAGTATTTT.

The CDR3 DNA follows: TGTGCCAGCGGGGGGACAGAAGGGGCCTACGAGCAGTACTTC. It yields the protein CASGGTEGAYEQYF. This rearrangement joins TRBV27 to TRBJ2-7; D is possibly TRBD1 (7 bases). Trimming removed 8 bases from V and 2 bases from J, with 16 bases in between. There are 14 residues in the CDR3. CDR1 is MNHEY, CDR2 SMNVEV, per germline (reference sequence).

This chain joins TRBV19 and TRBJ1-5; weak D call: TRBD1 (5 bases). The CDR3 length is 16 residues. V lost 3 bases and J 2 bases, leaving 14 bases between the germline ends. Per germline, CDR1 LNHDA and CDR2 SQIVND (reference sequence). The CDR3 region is CASSIGGAIGNQPQHF. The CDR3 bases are TGTGCCAGTAGTATCGGGGGAGCCATAGGCAATCAGCCCCAGCATTTT.

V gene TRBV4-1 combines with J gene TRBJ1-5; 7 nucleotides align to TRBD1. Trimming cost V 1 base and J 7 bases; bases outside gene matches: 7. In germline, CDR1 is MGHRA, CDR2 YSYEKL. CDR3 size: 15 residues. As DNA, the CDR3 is TGCGCCAGCAGCCAAGGTGACAGGGATAGACAGCCCCAGCATTTT. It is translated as CASSQGDRDRQPQHF.